A single sample gave rise to the 26 T cell receptor beta chains below, sequenced in a study of T cell repertoires in aging, cancer and after chemotherapy (dated by TCRdb to 2018 to 2020). TCR beta rearrangements were amplified from genomic DNA extracted from peripheral blood rather than from sorted cells or RNA. The listed sequencing device is Illumina MiSeq. Multiplex touch-down PCR with a mixed TRB-A/B primer pool was used to amplify rearranged TRB sequences covering the V, D and J segments. TCRdb's own reprocessing of the public reads used fastp at Q25 and MiXCR and kept productive beta chains. Every CDR3 protein is listed once, alongside the most common genes and DNA of its rows. This sample is represented by over 10,000 distinct CDR3 sequences; roughly 26% of them were singletons. The ten largest clonotypes hold 45% to 55% of the sample. Sequenced: blood. The receptor set was obtained from a human donor in good health.

This clonotype appeared many times. V usage is TRBV27 and J usage is TRBJ2-1; D unclear. V lost 0 bases to trimming and J lost 6 bases, with 9 bases between them. CDR1 and CDR2 (germline): MNHEY, SMNVEV (reference sequence). This CDR3 is built from 14 residues. The CDR3 sequence: CASSLSSGPNEQFF. CDR3 in DNA: TGTGCCAGCAGTTTATCAAGTGGACCCAATGAGCAGTTCTTC.

Only a few counts were recorded for this clonotype. The V gene is TRBV7-9, the J gene TRBJ2-1; TRBD1 aligns across 10 bases. The germline gives CDR1 SEHNR, CDR2 FQNEAQ (reference sequence). The CDR3 runs 14 residues. With V trimmed by 7 bases and J by 7 bases, 7 bases remained unmatched. The CDR3 coding sequence is TGTGCCAGCAAACCGGGACAGGGGTCAAATGAGCAGTTCTTC. As protein: CASKPGQGSNEQFF. The whole variable domain, remainder taken from reference TRBV7-9 and TRBJ2-1, is DTGVSQNPRHKITKRGQNVTFRCDPISEHNRLYWYRQTLGQGPEFLTYFQNEAQLEKSRLLSDRFSAERPKGSFSTLEIQRTEQGDSAMYLCASKPGQGSNEQFFGPGTRLTVL.

The genes are TRBV4-1 and TRBJ1-2; TRBD1 matches at 7 bases. The CDR3 has 17 amino acids. Germline V gene sequence: CDR1 MGHRA, CDR2 YSYEKL. Trimming cost V 3 bases and J 5 bases; bases outside gene matches: 15. CDR3: CASSQLTASRGPYGYTF. The CDR3 DNA reads TGCGCCAGCAGCCAGCTAACGGCCTCTAGGGGGCCTTATGGCTACACCTTC.

The chain couples TRBV27 to TRBJ2-7; D possibly corresponds to TRBD2 (5 bases). This CDR3 has 13 residues. V gave up 2 bases and J gave up 5 bases, with 10 bases separating them. CDR1 and CDR2 from the germline V gene are MNHEY and SMNVEV (reference sequence). CDR3 DNA sequence: TGTGCCAGCAGTTTAGGTGGAGGCAACGAGCAGTACTTC. Residues: CASSLGGGNEQYF.

This clonotype was detected only a few times. This sequence joins TRBV20-1 and TRBJ2-7; D not certain. Germline CDR1 is DFQATT and CDR2 is SNEGSKA (reference sequence). With 3 bases removed from V and 4 bases from J, the gap between germline ends came to 10 bases. This CDR3 region has 12 residues. The CDR3 loop is CSASMLGYEQYF. For the CDR3, the DNA is TGCAGTGCTAGTATGTTGGGTTACGAGCAGTACTTC.

The rearrangement links TRBV7-2 to TRBJ2-5; possible D gene TRBD2, 6 bases. Looked up from germline, CDR1 is SGHTA and CDR2 is FQGNSA. Trimming left V 6 bases short and J 6 bases short, with 14 bases between. The CDR3 covers 13 residues. The CDR3 sequence is CASRHTSSQTQYF. Written as DNA, the CDR3 is TGTGCCAGCAGACATACTAGCTCCCAGACCCAGTACTTC.

This clonotype was counted between two and nine times. The rearrangement links TRBV30 to TRBJ1-1, with 7 bases lining up with TRBD1. This CDR3 is built from 12 residues. The germline CDR1 and CDR2 sequences are GTSNPN and SVGIG (reference sequence). V was pared by 1 base and J by 11 bases, with 7 bases of the junction left unmatched. The CDR3, as DNA: TGTGCCTGGAGTGCAGTCCCAGGGGGTGCTTTCTTT. Translating it yields CAWSAVPGGAFF.

V gene TRBV19 combines with J gene TRBJ1-3; D unclear. Germline V gene lookup returns CDR1 LNHDA and CDR2 SQIVND (reference sequence). The germline V and J ends were trimmed by 3 bases and 0 bases, with 18 bases remaining between them. CDR3 size: 18 residues. The CDR3 bases are TGTGCCAGTAGTATTTTTTCGACGACGGCAAGCTCTGGAAACACCATATATTTT. Residues: CASSIFSTTASSGNTIYF.

This clonotype was found once. CDR3 sequence (DNA): TGTGCCAGCAGTTTATTCTCTGGGGCCAACGTCCTGACTTTC. Translating it yields CASSLFSGANVLTF. The chain carries TRBV28 and TRBJ2-6, with unresolved D. The germline V gene has CDR1 MDHEN and CDR2 SYDVKM. Trimming removed 1 base at V and 0 bases at J, with 1 base between. This CDR3 is built from 14 residues.

This rearrangement joins TRBV6-5 to TRBJ2-7; tentatively, D is TRBD1 or TRBD2 (7 bases each). The CDR3 consists of 14 residues. Germline V gene sequence: CDR1 MNHEY, CDR2 SVGAGI. V was clipped by 2 bases and J by 2 bases, with 10 bases between them. The CDR3 region is CASSYQGGPYEQYF. For the CDR3, the DNA is TGTGCCAGCAGTTACCAGGGGGGGCCCTACGAGCAGTACTTC.

This chain connects TRBV27 to TRBJ1-2; 10 bases agree with TRBD1. CDR1 is MNHEY and CDR2 is SMNVEV in the germline V gene (reference sequence). This CDR3 region has 15 residues. The junction had 9 bases not matched to a gene; V was cut back by 4 bases and J by 7 bases. CDR3 DNA sequence: TGTGCCAGCAGTTCACAGACAGGGGGCATTAGTGGCTACACCTTC. It yields the protein CASSSQTGGISGYTF.

The V call is TRBV7-2, the J call TRBJ1-1, with unresolved D. The germline V gene has CDR1 SGHTA and CDR2 FQGNSA. V was pared by 1 base and J by 8 bases, with 11 bases between. This CDR3 contains 13 residues. The CDR3 nucleotides read TGTGCCAGCAGCTTAGATTGGTGGAACGAAGCTTTCTTT. It codes for CASSLDWWNEAFF.

Comment on this clonotype: A read error may account for a junction end that differs from germline. This rearrangement joins TRBV4-3 to TRBJ1-5; no reliable D call. Germline V gives CDR1 LGHNA, CDR2 YSLEER. The length of the CDR3 is 15 residues. The CDR3 loop is CASSQDGQDGQPQHF. CDR3 in DNA: TGTGCCAGCAGCCAAGATGGCCAGGACGGTCAGCCCCAGCATTTT.

In this sample, this clonotype turned up many times. V usage is TRBV20-1 and J usage is TRBJ1-2; unclear D gene. This CDR3 spans 13 amino acids. Germline CDR1 and CDR2: DFQATT and SNEGSKA (reference sequence). V was trimmed by 2 bases and J by 3 bases, leaving 10 bases between them. The CDR3: CSARSVGYYGYTF. The CDR3 nucleotides are TGCAGTGCTAGATCGGTGGGTTACTATGGCTACACCTTC.

This CDR3 reads CSAREPGVRQETQYF. The CDR3 bases are TGCAGTGCTAGAGAACCGGGAGTACGACAAGAGACCCAGTACTTC. V is TRBV20-1 and J is TRBJ2-5; possible D gene TRBD2, 6 bases. Deletions cut 0 bases from V and 2 bases from J, with 13 bases between. The V gene's germline CDR1 is DFQATT and CDR2 SNEGSKA (reference sequence). The CDR3 has 15 amino acids.

This clonotype rates as medium-sized. The V and J genes are TRBV30 and TRBJ1-2; no definite D call. Germline V lookup: CDR1 GTSNPN, CDR2 SVGIG (reference sequence). The CDR3 loop spans 11 amino acids. Trimming stripped 3 bases from V and 10 bases from J, with 12 bases between. The CDR3 sequence is CAWSRKLAYTF. CDR3 bases: TGTGCCTGGAGCCGCAAGCTGGCCTACACCTTC.

The rearrangement uses TRBV7-2 and TRBJ2-7; the match to TRBD1 covers 7 bases. Germline assignment: CDR1 SGHTA and CDR2 FQGNSA. This CDR3 has 14 residues. V trimming: 0 bases; J trimming: 4 bases; junction bases outside the gene matches: 3. This chain's CDR3 is CASSLAWDSYEQYF. In nucleotides, the CDR3 is TGTGCCAGCAGCTTAGCGTGGGACAGTTACGAGCAGTACTTC. The full variable domain, completed using reference TRBV7-2 and TRBJ2-7, is GAGVSQSPSNKVTEKGKDVELRCDPISGHTALYWYRQSLGQGLEFLIYFQGNSAPDKSGLPSDRFSAERTGGSVSTLTIQRTQQEDSAVYLCASSLAWDSYEQYFGPGTRLTVT.

The V call is TRBV20-1, the J call TRBJ1-2; D not resolved. Germline V lookup: CDR1 DFQATT, CDR2 SNEGSKA (reference sequence). The CDR3 totals 12 residues. V was shortened by 2 bases and J by 4 bases, with 8 bases between the two germline ends. Here the CDR3 DNA reads TGCAGTGCTAGACAGGTTCCCTATGGCTACACCTTC. Its translation: CSARQVPYGYTF.

The chain joins TRBV7-3 to TRBJ2-7; possibly TRBD2 for D (6 bases). There are 12 residues in the CDR3. Per the germline V gene, CDR1 is SGHTA and CDR2 is FQGTGA. Trimming removed 3 bases at V and 6 bases at J, with 9 bases between. The CDR3 DNA reads TGTGCCAGCAGCTTGGGGGGAGGCGAGCAGTACTTC. This gives the protein CASSLGGGEQYF.

This sequence joins TRBV19 and TRBJ2-7, with 11 positions matching TRBD2. Germline CDR1 LNHDA, CDR2 SQIVND (reference sequence). The length of the CDR3 is 17 residues. V dropped 3 bases and J dropped 0; count of bases not matched to a gene: 7. CDR3 amino acids: CASSIAASGGSSYEQYF. The DNA for the CDR3 is TGTGCCAGTAGTATCGCGGCTAGCGGGGGGAGCTCCTACGAGCAGTACTTC.

CDR3 bases: TGTGCCAGCAGTCTCACCTACACTGAAGCTTTCTTT. Translated: CASSLTYTEAFF. The chain combines TRBV12-3 or TRBV12-4 with TRBJ1-1; no definite D call. Trimming removed 5 bases from V and 3 bases from J, with 7 bases in between. The CDR3 is made up of 12 amino acids.

The V gene is TRBV19, the J gene TRBJ2-3; 11 bases align to TRBD2. This CDR3 has 14 residues. Germline V gene data show CDR1 as LNHDA and CDR2 as SQIVND (reference sequence). V was clipped by 8 bases and J by 7 bases; unmatched bases: 8. CDR3 DNA: TGTGCCAGTCAATTAGCGGGGGGGCTTAATACGCAGTATTTT. Its protein is CASQLAGGLNTQYF.

In this sample, this clonotype turned up once. The chain is built from TRBV7-6 and TRBJ2-7; D not resolved. The germline gives CDR1 SGHVS, CDR2 FNYEAQ. CDR3 length equals 18 residues. V lost 7 bases and J lost 4, with 29 bases in between. The CDR3 sequence is CASNSPSPRTAEGYEQYF. CDR3 sequence (DNA): TGTGCCAGCAACTCCCCCTCCCCGCGAACTGCAGAAGGATACGAGCAGTACTTC.

The chain uses TRBV7-3 and TRBJ2-2; D call uncertain. This CDR3 region has 13 residues. The germline V and J ends were trimmed by 5 bases and 5 bases, with 9 bases remaining between them. The V gene's germline CDR1 is SGHTA and CDR2 FQGTGA. The CDR3 sequence: CASSPGRTGELFF. The CDR3 nucleotides are TGTGCCAGCAGCCCCGGAAGAACCGGGGAGCTGTTTTTT.

The chain joins TRBV27 to TRBJ2-5; 8 bases align to TRBD2. V shed 4 bases and J 4 bases; nucleotides not matched to a gene: 8. The CDR3 sequence is 15 residues long. CDR1 MNHEY and CDR2 SMNVEV come from the germline V gene (reference sequence). CDR3 loop: CASSYIGGAIETQYF. CDR3 sequence (DNA): TGTGCCAGCAGTTATATCGGGGGGGCCATAGAGACCCAGTACTTC.

This chain uses TRBV5-4 with TRBJ1-2; D remains ambiguous. Germline values: CDR1 SGHNT, CDR2 YYREEE (reference sequence). The CDR3 sequence is 14 residues long. V gave up 0 bases and J gave up 5 bases, with 11 bases separating them. DNA of the CDR3: TGTGCCAGCAGCTTGGGGGTGACTACATATGGCTACACCTTC. It translates to CASSLGVTTYGYTF.